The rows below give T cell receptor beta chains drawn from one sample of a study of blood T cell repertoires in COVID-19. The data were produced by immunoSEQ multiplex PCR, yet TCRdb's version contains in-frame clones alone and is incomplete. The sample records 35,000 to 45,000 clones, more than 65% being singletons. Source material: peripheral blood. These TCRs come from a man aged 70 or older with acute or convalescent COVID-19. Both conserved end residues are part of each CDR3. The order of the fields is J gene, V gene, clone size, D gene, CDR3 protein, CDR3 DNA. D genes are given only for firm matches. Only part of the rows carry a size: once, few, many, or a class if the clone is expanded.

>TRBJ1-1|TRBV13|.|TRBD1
CASSQGPGGAEAFF
TGTGCCAGCAGCCAGGGGCCAGGGGGCGCTGAAGCTTTCTTT
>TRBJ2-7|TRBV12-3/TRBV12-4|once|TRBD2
CASSLWGGYEQYF
TGTGCCAGCAGTTTATGGGGGGGCTACGAGCAGTACTTC
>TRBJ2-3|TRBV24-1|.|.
CATSGFTGHRNGRVRTDTQYF
TGTGCCACCAGTGGCTTTACAGGGCATCGAAACGGACGAGTCCGCACAGATACGCAGTATTTT
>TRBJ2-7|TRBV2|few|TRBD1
CASRDRDYEQYF
TGTGCCAGCAGGGACAGGGACTACGAGCAGTACTTC
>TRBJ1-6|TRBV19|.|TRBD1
CASSRDSNNSPLHF
TGTGCCAGCAGCAGGGACAGTAACAATTCACCCCTCCACTTT
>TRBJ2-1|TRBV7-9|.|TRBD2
CASSSGLANNEQFF
TGTGCCAGCAGCTCCGGACTAGCCAACAATGAGCAGTTCTTC
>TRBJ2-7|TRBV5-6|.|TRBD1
CASSPRTGQTYEQYF
TGTGCCAGCAGCCCAAGGACAGGGCAGACCTACGAGCAGTACTTC
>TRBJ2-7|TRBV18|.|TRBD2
CASSPTGTSGSYEQYF
TGTGCCAGCTCACCGACCGGGACTAGCGGGAGCTACGAGCAGTACTTC
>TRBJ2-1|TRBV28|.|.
CASSWVTSSPYNEQFF
TGTGCCAGCAGTTGGGTTACTAGTTCCCCCTACAATGAGCAGTTCTTC
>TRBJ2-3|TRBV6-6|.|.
CASSYSQGRDTQYF
TGTGCCAGCAGTTACTCGCAGGGCCGAGATACGCAGTATTTT
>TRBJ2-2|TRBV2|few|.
CASMWLQSTGELFF
TGTGCCAGCATGTGGCTGCAGTCTACCGGGGAGCTGTTTTTT
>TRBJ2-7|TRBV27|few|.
CASRPRQATYEQYF
TGTGCCAGCAGGCCGCGACAGGCCACCTACGAGCAGTACTTC
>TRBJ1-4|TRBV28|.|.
CASRTDSHNEKLFF
TGTGCCAGCAGGACGGACAGCCATAATGAAAAACTGTTTTTT
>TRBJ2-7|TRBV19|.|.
CASSMPGNFYEQYF
TGTGCCAGTAGTATGCCCGGGAACTTCTACGAGCAGTACTTC
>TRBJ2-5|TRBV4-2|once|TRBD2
CASSQETSRETQYF
TGTGCCAGCAGCCAGGAGACTAGCAGGGAGACCCAGTACTTC
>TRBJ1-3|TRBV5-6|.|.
CASSRSRDNYSGNTIYF
TGTGCCAGCAGTCGTTCACGGGACAACTACTCTGGAAACACCATATATTTT
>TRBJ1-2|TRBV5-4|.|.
CASSLRTLNYGYTF
TGTGCCAGCAGCTTAAGGACATTGAACTATGGCTACACCTTC
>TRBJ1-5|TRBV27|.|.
CASGMGPYSNQPQHF
TGTGCCAGCGGAATGGGCCCTTATAGCAATCAGCCCCAGCATTTT
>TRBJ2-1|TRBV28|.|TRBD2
CASSRTSPTYNEQFF
TGTGCCAGCAGCCGGACTAGCCCTACGTACAATGAGCAGTTCTTC
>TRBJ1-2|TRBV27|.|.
CASSPQGGHYGYTF
TGTGCCAGCAGTCCGCAGGGCGGCCACTATGGCTACACCTTC
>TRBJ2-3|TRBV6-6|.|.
CASSYSTGDSLSEYF
TGTGCCAGCAGTTACTCTACCGGGGACTCCCTCTCGGAGTATTTT
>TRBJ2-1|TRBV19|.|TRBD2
CASSSGRDNNEQFF
TGTGCCAGTAGTAGCGGGAGGGATAACAATGAGCAGTTCTTC
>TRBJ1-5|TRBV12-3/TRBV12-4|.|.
CASSAQYQPQHF
TGTGCCAGCAGTGCACAGTACCAGCCCCAGCATTTT